A single sample is the source of the 31 T cell receptor beta chains below, sequenced in a study of blood T cells in healthy people across ages. Primers used in a second PCR of about 6 to 12 cycles were a sample-barcoded 5' primer and a J-beta primer mix. TCRdb processed the 5' RACE reads anew with MiXCR; each CDR3 protein has one entry. The sample includes some 1.1 million distinct CDR3 sequences, more than 30% of them seen just once. Sequenced input: blood. The receptor source for this set is a man aged 18 to 29 in good health.

A few counts support this clonotype. The chain employs TRBV2 and TRBJ1-1; D is undetermined. Between the trimmed V and J ends, which lost 2 bases and 4 bases, there was a span of 20 bases. Germline assignment: CDR1 SNHLY and CDR2 FYNNEI. The CDR3 contains 17 residues. For the CDR3, the DNA is TGTGCCAGCAGTGAAAGGAAGTACAGTCCATCCGGCACTGAAGCTTTCTTT. This sequence encodes CASSERKYSPSGTEAFF.

A few counts support this clonotype. The chain links TRBV6-5 to TRBJ2-2, with D perhaps TRBD1 or TRBD2 (5 bases each). CDR3 length: 15 residues. Germline V gene lookup returns CDR1 MNHEY and CDR2 SVGAGI. Trimming removed 8 bases at V and 2 bases at J, with 15 bases between. The CDR3 region is CASRPSGRNTGELFF. DNA for the CDR3: TGTGCCAGCCGGCCTTCGGGGCGTAACACCGGGGAGCTGTTTTTT.

The chain couples TRBV5-5 to TRBJ2-5, with D possibly being TRBD1 or TRBD2 (5 bases each). CDR3 size: 14 residues. Germline CDR1 is SGHKS and CDR2 is YYEKEE (reference sequence). The V end lost 4 bases, the J end lost 11 bases, and 21 bases lay between the germline ends. In DNA form, the CDR3 reads TGTGCCAGCAGCGTGGGGCAATCTCAAGGGGAGCAGTACTTC. Translating it yields CASSVGQSQGEQYF.

The chain recombines TRBV4-3 with TRBJ2-1; D is possibly TRBD2 (5 bases). CDR3 length: 17 residues. Germline CDR1 is LGHNA and CDR2 is YSLEER. Trimming pared 3 bases from V and 0 bases from J, leaving 15 bases between. The DNA for the CDR3 is TGCGCCAGCAGCCAGGCCCCCGCGGGCACCTCCTACAATGAGCAGTTCTTC. The encoded protein is CASSQAPAGTSYNEQFF.

In this sample, this clonotype turned up many times. This rearrangement joins TRBV7-9 to TRBJ2-3; D remains unclear. The germline V gene has CDR1 SEHNR and CDR2 FQNEAQ (reference sequence). The ends were cut back, 5 bases at V and 4 bases at J, with 19 bases in the middle. This CDR3 has 16 residues. Here the CDR3 DNA reads TGTGCCAGCAGCGGAGAAATAGGGCACAATTCAGATACGCAGTATTTT. It translates to CASSGEIGHNSDTQYF.

This clonotype appeared a few times. The chain employs TRBV21-1 and TRBJ1-2; the listed D gene, TRBD1, was not tested against the DNA. TRBV21-1 has pseudogene status. The length of the CDR3 is 16 residues. DNA of the CDR3: TGTGCCAGCAGCAAGCCGGACAGGGGTGTGGCGTATGGCTACACCTTC. It specifies CASSKPDRGVAYGYTF.

The V call is TRBV6-1, the J call TRBJ1-3, with D maybe TRBD1 (6 bases). The CDR3 consists of 18 residues. From germline, CDR1 is MNHNS and CDR2 SASEGT. V was clipped by 6 bases and J by 6 bases, with 27 bases between them. For the CDR3, the DNA is TGTGCCAGCAGCTCGGTAGGATTCGGGACACCCGTTGAAAACACCATATATTTT. It yields the protein CASSSVGFGTPVENTIYF.

This clonotype was seen a handful of times. CDR3 sequence (DNA): TGCGCCAGCAGCTTGGCGTTCAGGGAATCAGATACGCAGTATTTT. Its translation is CASSLAFRESDTQYF. This chain joins TRBV5-1 and TRBJ2-3, with D perhaps matching TRBD1 (5 bases). The V gene lost 0 bases and the J gene lost 4 bases, with 12 bases spanning the gap. Per the germline V gene, CDR1 is SGHRS and CDR2 is YFSETQ. CDR3 length equals 15 residues. Looking up the rest from reference TRBV5-1 and TRBJ2-3 gives the full variable domain: KAGVTQTPRYLIKTRGQQVTLSCSPISGHRSVSWYQQTPGQGLQFLFEYFSETQRNKGNFPGRFSGRQFSNSRSEMNVSTLELGDSALYLCASSLAFRESDTQYFGPGTRLTVL.

The rearrangement links TRBV9 to TRBJ2-2, with D perhaps TRBD2 (5 bases). The CDR3 runs to 12 residues. V was pared by 2 bases and J by 6 bases, with 5 bases between. Germline V CDR1 and CDR2: SGDLS, YYNGEE. This CDR3 reads CASSVEAGELFF. Here the CDR3 DNA reads TGTGCCAGCAGCGTGGAGGCCGGGGAGCTGTTTTTT.

This clonotype has only a few counts. The chain links TRBV20-1 to TRBJ1-5, with a tentative D call TRBD1 (5 bases). The CDR3 is 14 amino acids. The germline V gene encodes CDR1 DFQATT and CDR2 SNEGSKA (reference sequence). V was pared by 6 bases and J by 5 bases, with 17 bases between. The CDR3: CSASQWGGDQPQHF. The DNA of the CDR3 is TGCAGTGCGTCACAGTGGGGGGGGGATCAGCCCCAGCATTTT.

The V call is TRBV4-3, the J call TRBJ2-3, with D perhaps matching TRBD1 or TRBD2 (5 bases each). The germline V gene has CDR1 LGHNA and CDR2 YSLEER. The V gene lost 0 bases and the J gene lost 4 bases, with 11 bases spanning the gap. The CDR3 is made up of 15 amino acids. The CDR3 DNA follows: TGCGCCAGCAGCCAAGATGGAGGCAGGGCAGATACGCAGTATTTT. Amino acid sequence: CASSQDGGRADTQYF.

The chain links TRBV4-3 to TRBJ1-5; D not certain. This CDR3 has 18 residues. Germline V lookup: CDR1 LGHNA, CDR2 YSLEER. Trimming shortened V by 0 bases and J by 0 bases, and 15 bases separated the two germline ends. The CDR3 DNA reads TGCGCCAGCAGCCAAGATCTGTCCCGGGCAAATAGCAATCAGCCCCAGCATTTT. Translating it yields CASSQDLSRANSNQPQHF.

This clonotype was recorded only once. The genes are TRBV27 and TRBJ2-1, with D possibly being TRBD2 (6 bases). The ends were cut back, 6 bases at V and 6 bases at J, with 18 bases in the middle. This CDR3 contains 15 residues. Germline assignment: CDR1 MNHEY and CDR2 SMNVEV (reference sequence). CDR3 amino acids: CASSPLRRGGNEQFF. For the CDR3, the DNA is TGTGCCAGCAGCCCACTGAGGAGGGGAGGCAATGAGCAGTTCTTC.

A word on this clonotype: One end of the junction fails to match germline, which may point to a read error. This chain links TRBV11-2 with TRBJ2-1; D gene uncertain. The CDR3 consists of 11 residues. Germline-derived CDR1 and CDR2 are SGHAT and FQNNGV. This chain's CDR3 is CAGSLLDEQFF. Here the CDR3 DNA reads TGTGCCGGCAGCTTATTAGATGAGCAGTTCTTC.

A word on this clonotype: A much larger clonotype is one base distant, so this may be a read error. This chain joins TRBV20-1 and TRBJ2-1; D unresolved. The V and J ends lost 0 bases and 7 bases respectively, with 16 bases between them. The length of the CDR3 is 15 residues. The germline CDR1 and CDR2 sequences are DFQATT and SNEGSKA (reference sequence). CDR3 coding DNA: TGCAGTGCTAGAGAGTTCTTAGAGATTCGGAATGAGCAGTTCTTC. This translates into CSAREFLEIRNEQFF.

This clonotype was seen only a few times. The chain employs TRBV7-2 and TRBJ2-3; D gene uncertain. Germline V gene lookup returns CDR1 SGHTA and CDR2 FQGNSA. Trimming removed 5 bases from V and 2 bases from J, with 8 bases in between. The CDR3 is 13 amino acids. The CDR3 bases are TGTGCCAGCAGCGAAGGGAACACAGATACGCAGTATTTT. It yields the protein CASSEGNTDTQYF.

A few counts support this clonotype. The V gene is TRBV20-1, the J gene TRBJ1-1; possibly TRBD1 for D (6 bases). The CDR3 covers 14 residues. V lost 0 bases to trimming and J lost 3 bases, with 11 bases between them. Germline loops: CDR1 DFQATT, CDR2 SNEGSKA (reference sequence). The CDR3 is CSAREQGRDTEAFF. The CDR3 nucleotides read TGCAGTGCTAGAGAACAGGGTAGGGACACTGAAGCTTTCTTT.

This clonotype has ten or more counts. The gene calls are TRBV29-1 and TRBJ1-2, with TRBD1 as a possible D gene (5 bases). This CDR3 comprises 12 residues. Trimming cost V 3 bases and J 8 bases, with 13 bases left between them. Germline V gene lookup returns CDR1 SQVTM and CDR2 ANQGSEA. The chain's CDR3 is CSVDGGSGGYTF. The CDR3 bases are TGCAGCGTTGACGGGGGTTCAGGAGGCTACACCTTC.

The CDR3 spells CATSRDIRDTEAFF. The CDR3 nucleotides read TGTGCCACCAGCAGAGATATTAGGGACACTGAAGCTTTCTTT. The chain combines TRBV15 with TRBJ1-1, with D unresolved. V lost 0 bases and J lost 3, with 8 bases in between. This CDR3 comprises 14 residues. The germline gives CDR1 LNHNV, CDR2 YYDKDF (reference sequence). The full variable domain, with the rest looked up from reference TRBV15 and TRBJ1-1, is DAMVIQNPRYQVTQFGKPVTLSCSQTLNHNVMYWYQQKSSQAPKLLFHYYDKDFNNEADTPDNFQSRRPNTSFCFLDIRSPGLGDTAMYLCATSRDIRDTEAFFGQGTRLTVV.

As concerns this clonotype: One end of the junction fails to match germline, which may point to a read error. The V call is TRBV29-1, the J call TRBJ1-2; 9 positions agree with TRBD1. This CDR3 has 13 residues. CDR1 is SQVTM, CDR2 ANQGSEA, per germline. The CDR3 DNA reads as TGCAGCGTTGGGTGGGACAGGGCCTATGGCTACAACTTC. This encodes CSVGWDRAYGYNF.

V and J are TRBV5-1 and TRBJ1-2; tentative D call: TRBD1 (5 bases). The CDR3 consists of 17 residues. Trimming took off 0 bases at V and 7 bases at J, with 22 bases between the two ends. In germline, CDR1 is SGHRS, CDR2 YFSETQ. The CDR3 protein is CASSLEYVGPSGSGYTF. In DNA form, the CDR3 reads TGCGCCAGCAGCTTGGAGTATGTGGGGCCAAGCGGTTCTGGCTACACCTTC.

This chain links TRBV18 with TRBJ1-1, with D maybe TRBD1 (6 bases). V was pared by 2 bases and J by 1 base, with 14 bases between. The CDR3 is 16 residues long. CDR1 is KGHSH and CDR2 is LQKENI in the germline V gene. CDR3 protein: CASSPSGQTPNTEAFF. CDR3 DNA: TGTGCCAGCTCACCAAGCGGACAGACCCCGAACACTGAAGCTTTCTTT.

This clonotype was observed many times. The CDR3: CASSFYNEQFF. The CDR3 DNA reads as TGTGCCAGCAGTTTCTACAATGAGCAGTTCTTC. The chain joins TRBV12-3 or TRBV12-4 to TRBJ2-1; no reliable D call. The CDR3 runs to 11 residues. Trimming left V 3 bases short and J 3 bases short, with 0 bases between.

This chain links TRBV9 with TRBJ2-1; 8 bases map to TRBD2. Trimming removed 4 bases from V and 7 bases from J; junction bases left unmatched: 13. Germline CDR1 SGDLS, CDR2 YYNGEE. The CDR3 spans 16 residues. Here the CDR3 reads CASSPSGGGRWNEQFF. The CDR3, as DNA: TGTGCCAGCAGCCCTTCGGGGGGGGGCAGGTGGAATGAGCAGTTCTTC.

This clonotype has just a few counts. The V gene is TRBV12-3 or TRBV12-4, the J gene TRBJ2-7, with D perhaps matching TRBD1 or TRBD2 (5 bases each). Trimming removed 4 bases from V and 5 bases from J, with 9 bases in between. The CDR3 totals 12 residues. CDR3 region: CASSSGPDEQYF. As DNA, the CDR3 is TGTGCCAGCAGTTCGGGACCCGACGAGCAGTACTTC.

Points on this clonotype: A single base separates this from a much larger clone, so it may be a read error. The chain is built from TRBV27 and TRBJ1-5; no definite D call. The germline V and J ends were trimmed by 5 bases and 4 bases, with 9 bases remaining between them. The CDR3 is 13 residues long. The V gene's germline CDR1 is MNHEY and CDR2 SMNVEV (reference sequence). The CDR3 protein is CASSVDVNQPQHF. In DNA form, the CDR3 reads TGTGCCAGCAGTGTAGATGTTAATCAGCCCCAGCATTTT.

The chain links TRBV12-3 or TRBV12-4 to TRBJ1-2; a weak D match, TRBD1 (5 bases). Trimming removed 3 bases from V and 8 bases from J, with 13 bases in between. The CDR3 has 13 residues. CDR3 region: CASSFSGGAGYTF. The CDR3 coding sequence is TGTGCCAGCAGTTTTTCGGGAGGGGCCGGCTACACCTTC.

CDR3 in DNA: TGTGCCAGCAGCAAAATCTCCGGGACACGGGATACGCAGTATTTT. Its protein is CASSKISGTRDTQYF. This sequence joins TRBV7-9 and TRBJ2-3, with D perhaps matching TRBD1 (6 bases). The germline V gene encodes CDR1 SEHNR and CDR2 FQNEAQ (reference sequence). Trimming took 5 bases from V and 6 from J, leaving 18 bases between them. CDR3 size: 15 residues.

J is TRBJ2-1 and V is TRBV5-1, with a weak D call TRBD2 (5 bases). CDR1 SGHRS and CDR2 YFSETQ come from the germline V gene. This CDR3 has 15 amino acids. V shed 0 bases and J shed 6 bases, with 13 bases lying between them. The CDR3 DNA reads TGCGCCAGCAGCTTGGCCGGGAAAGGGATCAATGAGCAGTTCTTC. The encoded protein is CASSLAGKGINEQFF. Using reference TRBV5-1 and TRBJ2-1 for the parts outside the CDR3, the full variable domain is KAGVTQTPRYLIKTRGQQVTLSCSPISGHRSVSWYQQTPGQGLQFLFEYFSETQRNKGNFPGRFSGRQFSNSRSEMNVSTLELGDSALYLCASSLAGKGINEQFFGPGTRLTVL.

This clonotype turned up a few times. The chain carries TRBV7-2 and TRBJ2-7, with D possibly being TRBD2 (5 bases). V was pared by 5 bases and J by 5 bases, with 19 bases between. Germline V lookup: CDR1 SGHTA, CDR2 FQGNSA. The CDR3 loop spans 15 amino acids. CDR3 DNA: TGTGCCAGCAGCAAAGGGCCCGGGGAAGAGGACGAGCAGTACTTC. Protein: CASSKGPGEEDEQYF.

This chain links TRBV7-2 with TRBJ2-1; D perhaps matches TRBD2 (5 bases). CDR1 and CDR2 from the germline V gene are SGHTA and FQGNSA. The V and J ends lost 0 bases and 6 bases respectively, with 15 bases between them. This CDR3 is 16 amino acids long. The DNA of the CDR3 is TGTGCCAGCAGCTTAGCGCGGACTCGAGGGTCCAATGAGCAGTTCTTC. Encoded protein: CASSLARTRGSNEQFF.